This T cell receptor beta chain was sequenced for a study of blood T cell repertoires in COVID-19. The wider study: Acute-phase and convalescent COVID-19 samples originated in the United States, Italy and Spain. Nucleic acid was either cDNA or gDNA, and it came from T cells, B-cell-depleted T cells, or PBMCs.

With 5 bases removed from V and 5 bases from J, the gap between germline ends came to 10 bases. The CDR3 loop spans 12 amino acids. Germline values: CDR1 MNHEY, CDR2 SVGAGI. In its sample, this clone was seen once. In the source study's methods: Estimation of nucleated cell counts was performed using reference gene primer amplification. Data came from immunoSEQ multiplex PCR; TCRdb stores just in-frame clones and leaves some out. V and J calls and clone size are those listed in that table; D and trimming were worked out from the DNA. The sample comprises 110,000 to 150,000 clones, 80% to 85% of which are singletons, and around 8.5% rests with the top ten.

The source is a human donor in a cohort sampled during active COVID-19. Material: peripheral blood. The genes are TRBV6-5 and TRBJ2-7, with D tentatively TRBD1 (5 bases). The DNA of the CDR3 is TGTGCCAGCAGTCCAGGGTTCCACGAGCAGTACTTC. Translation gives CASSPGFHEQYF.